The 11 T cell receptor beta chains below were found in one sample sequenced in a study of T cells in Graves' hyperthyroidism and ophthalmopathy. Amplified TCR beta CDR3 regions came from RNA transcripts. An initial round of RT-PCR targeting the TCR CDR3 relied on the HTBI primer set. TCRdb re-analysed the multiplex PCR reads in MiXCR, keeping a single row per CDR3 protein. The data show fewer than 550,000 distinct CDR3 sequences, around 22% seen once. Sequencing was done on a sample of blood. These receptors were collected from a woman in her 30s with Graves' ophthalmopathy.

This clonotype occurred many times. The chain uses TRBV4-1 and TRBJ1-2, with D hard to call. V lost 1 base and J lost 0, with 12 bases in between. The CDR3 runs 16 residues. The germline V gene encodes CDR1 MGHRA and CDR2 YSYEKL. CDR3 sequence: CASSQVAVGTNYGYTF. In DNA, the CDR3 is TGCGCCAGCAGCCAAGTCGCCGTCGGAACTAACTATGGCTACACCTTC.

This clonotype was detected many times. V and J are TRBV29-1 and TRBJ2-2; no firm D call. V lost 5 bases and J 2 bases, leaving 9 bases between the germline ends. The CDR3 has 13 amino acids. Looked up from germline, CDR1 is SQVTM and CDR2 is ANQGSEA. The CDR3 sequence is CSVFDSNTGELFF. The CDR3 DNA follows: TGCAGCGTTTTCGACTCTAACACCGGGGAGCTGTTTTTT.

The chain combines TRBV6-5 with TRBJ1-2, with no clear D. This CDR3 is 13 amino acids long. V was clipped by 0 bases and J by 4 bases, with 6 bases between them. Per the germline V gene, CDR1 is MNHEY and CDR2 is SVGAGI. CDR3 region: CASSYSITYGYTF. DNA for the CDR3: TGTGCCAGCAGTTACTCAATTACCTATGGCTACACCTTC.

Turning to this clonotype: The junction departs from germline at one end; a sequencing error may be responsible. The chain joins TRBV2 to TRBJ2-1; 9 bases line up with TRBD2. The CDR3 runs 12 residues. Germline V gene lookup returns CDR1 SNHLY and CDR2 FYNNEI. In nucleotides, the CDR3 is TGTGCCAGCAGTGATTGGGATAGCGGGGGCCTCTTC. Its translation: CASSDWDSGGLF. Full variable domain (rest looked up from reference TRBV2 and TRBJ2-1): EPEVTQTPSHQVTQMGQEVILRCVPISNHLYFYWYRQILGQKVEFLVSFYNNEISEKSEIFDDQFSVERPDGSNFTLKIRSTKLEDSAMYFCASSDWDSGGLFGPGTRLTVL.

This clonotype came up a few times. The chain joins TRBV28 to TRBJ1-1; 7 nucleotides line up with TRBD1. The germline V gene encodes CDR1 MDHEN and CDR2 SYDVKM. CDR3 size: 13 residues. Trimming took 7 bases from V and 4 from J; bases not matched to a gene: 6. CDR3 sequence: CASTLNRGTEAFF. DNA for the CDR3: TGTGCCAGCACGTTGAACAGGGGCACTGAAGCTTTCTTT.

This clonotype was picked up many times. The chain employs TRBV4-2 and TRBJ1-2; TRBD1 aligns across 7 bases. The CDR3 loop spans 15 amino acids. Germline V CDR1 and CDR2: LGHNA, YNFKEQ. V was clipped by 3 bases and J by 2 bases; unmatched bases: 6. CDR3 coding DNA: TGTGCCAGCAGCCACCCCGGGACAGACAACTATGGCTACACCTTC. Translating gives CASSHPGTDNYGYTF.

The table lists this clonotype with many counts. The gene calls are TRBV29-1 and TRBJ2-7; TRBD1 agrees at 9 bases. J gave up 6 bases and V 0 bases, and 9 bases lay outside the gene matches. Germline V gene sequence: CDR1 SQVTM, CDR2 ANQGSEA. This CDR3 has 15 residues. The CDR3 nucleotides read TGCAGCGTTGAAGACCCGGACAGGGGAGTGTCCGAGCAGTACTTC. Its translation is CSVEDPDRGVSEQYF.

The chain is built from TRBV6-2 or TRBV6-3 and TRBJ2-7; D is ambiguous. V dropped 0 bases and J dropped 0 bases, with 6 bases sitting between them. The CDR3 is 14 residues long. Germline V CDR1 and CDR2: MNHEY, SVGEGT. CDR3 residues: CASSYSPSSYEQYF. The CDR3 nucleotides are TGTGCCAGCAGTTACTCCCCGAGCTCCTACGAGCAGTACTTC.

In its sample, this clonotype was seen many times. This chain links TRBV29-1 with TRBJ1-3; D unclear. Germline V gene data show CDR1 as SQVTM and CDR2 as ANQGSEA. V lost 6 bases to trimming and J lost 3 bases, with 12 bases between them. The CDR3 is 13 residues long. CDR3 nucleotide sequence: TGCAGCGTGCGTTGGGGTAGTGGAAACACCATATATTTT. Amino acids: CSVRWGSGNTIYF.

This clonotype was counted many times. The chain recombines TRBV14 with TRBJ2-5; tentative D call: TRBD2 (6 bases). Trimming removed 0 bases from V and 1 base from J, with 21 bases in between. Germline assignment: CDR1 SGHDN and CDR2 FVKESK. The length of the CDR3 is 19 residues. The CDR3 loop is CASSQDRWLGLAAQETQYF. CDR3 DNA sequence: TGTGCCAGCAGCCAAGATCGTTGGTTGGGGTTAGCGGCCCAAGAGACCCAGTACTTC.

This clonotype was seen ten or more times. This rearrangement joins TRBV19 to TRBJ1-5; the D is unclear. Germline lookup yields CDR1 LNHDA and CDR2 SQIVND (reference sequence). This CDR3 spans 17 amino acids. The V and J ends lost 2 bases and 4 bases respectively, with 18 bases between them. CDR3 coding DNA: TGTGCCAGTAGTATAAGACCCGCAGGCCTATCGAATCAGCCCCAGCATTTT. This sequence encodes CASSIRPAGLSNQPQHF.